This T cell receptor (beta chain) came from a study of cytomegalovirus exposure and HLA in healthy donors (dated by TCRdb to 2015 to 2018). Turning to the overall study: An earlier analysis of under 600 of the donors reported 250 to 300 Gb of sequence data and 117 million unique TCR beta sequences from some 180 million T cells. An early release covering some 640 HLA-typed donors comprised about 290 gigabases of sequencing data and 85 million or so unique TCR sequences. Among the roughly 390 genotyped donors, around 79% belonged to the genetic ancestry cluster associated with self-reported Caucasian donors. The aim of the study was to test whether cataloging public T cell receptors could identify signatures of past pathogen exposure. Using immunosequencing, the study profiled T cell repertoires from roughly 650 subjects and related those repertoires to cytomegalovirus serostatus. Along with the 666-subject first cohort, a separate validation cohort of approximately 110 different subjects was used. The study combined high-throughput TCR immunosequencing, statistical association of individual TCRs with disease status, and machine learning to predict cytomegalovirus infection status. A later analysis re-examined previously published TCR beta repertoires from more than 550 donors and added high-resolution HLA genotyping to investigate patterns of TCR occurrence. The later analysis used no new phenotypic data to find candidate immune exposures, relying instead on TCR beta sequences and their occurrence across donors. An earlier analysis of 587 of the donors used high-throughput TCR beta sequencing to judge whether each TCR beta V gene segment behaved as functional or pseudogenic. Donor age, sex, ethnicity and CMV serostatus were compiled alongside the repertoire data. In a later genetic analysis, genome-wide SNP genotypes for 398 of the 666 donors were used, and that subset was treated as a discovery cohort. Every repertoire in the discovery cohort had been generated on one and the same sequencing platform. HLA typing included class I and class II loci at four-digit resolution. The number of donors typed differed by locus, with about 629-640 for A, B, C, DRB1 and DQB1, around 500 for DQA1, 600 to 610 for DPA1, and 400 to 490 for DPB1. Four or five DR-DQ haplotypes were handled as single units for association and clustering because linkage in the cohort was strong. Among roughly 400 genotyped donors of the cohort, an average of approximately 230,000 unique TCR beta nucleotide sequences were sequenced per donor, 15% to 20% of them non-productive.

The library came from the immunoSEQ multiplex PCR assay. For the multiplex PCR, a mixture combining 60 forward primers for TCR Vbeta segments and 13 reverse primers for TCR Jbeta segments was used. The CDR3 region of rearranged TCR beta genes was amplified from genomic DNA with a multiplex PCR assay. The amplified TCR beta libraries were sequenced on the Illumina HiSeq System as 87-base-pair reads. Per the source publication's procedure: A later analysis counted about 76 million unique TCR beta chains across the 650 to 800 repertoires, and roughly 11 million of these chains were shared by at least two donors. Raw reads were error-corrected and collapsed into unique sequences with a nearest-neighbor algorithm that merged closely related sequences to remove PCR and sequencing errors. Alignment of CDR3 sequences to IMGT reference sequences was used to assign V, D and J gene segments. For a sequence to be retained, a match of at least six nucleotides to both a V gene segment and a J gene segment was required. Rearrangements were classified as productive when the CDR3 lacked stop codons and remained in frame with V and J, and all other rearrangements were classified as non-productive. CDR3 was defined by IMGT convention, running from the second conserved V-encoded cysteine to the conserved J-encoded phenylalanine. The earlier analysis of about 610 of the donors excluded sequences that lacked an unambiguous match to a single V gene segment. An earlier analysis of approximately 590 of the donors classified V segments as functional when productive rearrangements were above 56.7% and as segregating when the standard deviation between donors was above 5%. A statistical classification framework was built for diagnosing cytomegalovirus status from the catalog of TCR beta chain sequences. In a later analysis, TCR nucleotide sequences were compared against IMGT/GENE-DB human TR gene sequences so that V and J genes could be assigned. Using the TCRdist pipeline, a later analysis assigned CDR3 sequences along with most-parsimonious VDJ recombination scenarios. In a later analysis, each TCR beta chain was defined by its CDR3 amino acid sequence together with its V-gene family, and reads without a unique V-gene family were excluded. As a way to deal with suspected cross-contamination and a sequencing artifact, a later analysis dropped 592 nucleotide sequences that were highly shared and had low generation probability. A later analysis calculated a clonal expansion index for each public chain from normalized within-repertoire ranks of inferred template counts. A later analysis computed generation probabilities with a VDJ recombination model fitted to out-of-frame rearrangements, and checked the results against IGoR. In a later analysis, hypergeometric tests were used to score TCR-TCR, TCR-HLA and TCR-CMV co-occurrence, with a repertoire-size bias correction applied to TCR pairs. False discovery rates were estimated in a later analysis by permuting HLA or CMV assignments 20 times. In a later analysis, co-occurring TCRs were grouped with DBSCAN, and TCRdist sequence similarity was added when clustering was performed within HLA-allele-positive subsets. Repertoires with fewer than 30,000 or more than 120,000 public chains, plus five repertoires with anomalous nucleotide sharing, were excluded from co-occurrence clustering. This is the immuneACCESS table as TCRdb keeps it, with only in-frame sequences that have V and J called. A part of the clones is gone; compared with another copy, unresolved V genes explain less than half, and the rest is unexplained. The DNA gave D and trimming, while V, J and clone size come from that table. Across this sample there are about 120,000 clones, with around 10% seen only once. The ten largest clonotypes hold roughly 3.1% of the sample.

CDR1 and CDR2, looked up from the germline V gene, are SGHTA and FQGNSA. The junction carries 10 bases between V and J, which are trimmed by 7 bases and 0 bases respectively. Spanning cysteine to phenylalanine, the CDR3 consists of 14 amino acids. Kept here is only the CDR3 DNA, which spans 42 bases and is read in frame from base 1. The sample holds a few counts of this clone. Its specific antigen is unknown. Nothing much larger sits one base from this clone, and base qualities are not available. On the study overall, not on this receptor specifically: Compared with the roughly 710-donor mean, donors in an Asian-associated ancestry cluster had fewer N-insertions in productive TCRs, according to a later genetic analysis. This cohort had only TCR beta chains sequenced, and the lack of alpha or paired-chain data limited which features could be detected. A few of the identified cytomegalovirus-associated TCR beta chains were confirmed in vitro to be specific for cytomegalovirus antigens. For the cohort, immune exposure information was limited to CMV serostatus. A later analysis found that TCR association rates varied across HLA loci, with DRB1 alleles showing the most associated TCRs and HLA-C alleles the fewest. An earlier analysis of 587 of the donors showed that most TCR beta V segments appeared in productive rearrangements either about 87% or about 30% of the time, which broadly matched IMGT annotations. A further reported finding was that TCR beta sequences accurately predicted the HLA-A and HLA-B alleles for most subjects in the first cohort. Presence/absence analyses assumed roughly uniform sequencing depth across donors, an assumption that may not hold. Compared with equally common non-associated chains, HLA-associated TCR beta chains in a later analysis were more clonally expanded and had lower generation probabilities. The earlier analysis of 587 of the donors excluded roughly 17 rarely observed V segments, including chromosome 9 orphons, because counts were too low. The classifier was reported to diagnose cytomegalovirus status with high specificity and sensitivity in both the original cohort and the validation cohort. Because some donors lacked HLA typing at each locus, the association tests relied only on the typed subset. A total of 150 to 200 TCR beta chains were listed by the study as associated with cytomegalovirus. The sequencing pipeline was judged likely to have produced a cluster of highly shared sequence variants as a technical artifact. Most CMV-associated TCR beta chains appeared to be HLA-restricted in a later analysis, and the HLA associations seemed to be driven largely by CMV exposure. A later analysis associated roughly 17,000 TCR beta sequences with specific HLA alleles at a false discovery rate of 0.05. It was suggested by the authors that the approach could potentially be generalized to other disease states and immunological phenotypes. When HLA alleles, especially DR and DQ, strongly co-occurred, attributing TCR associations to individual alleles was difficult. Across donors, most TCR sequences were observed very rarely, whereas some public TCRs were present in many individuals. Some IMGT-functional V segments, including TRBV6-2 and TRBV6-3, could not be told apart with the 87-base-pair reads, so those segments were excluded. According to a later analysis, parvovirus B19, influenza, CMV and Epstein-Barr virus appeared linked to several top co-occurrence clusters. Correlated functional status among segregating V segments might be attributable to linkage disequilibrium, but an unknown experimental factor could not be ruled out. An association between a missense DCLRE1C variant and V-gene and J-gene trimming of TCR beta chains was found in a later genetic analysis and replicated in an independent cohort.

In total, approximately 610 healthy bone marrow donors made up the cohort. At the time of sampling, every cohort member was nominally healthy, though immune exposures that went unrecorded were likely present. The donor was CMV seronegative and belonged to the group of around 400 seronegative cohort members. A peripheral blood sample was provided by each donor, and peripheral blood mononuclear cells were used for TCR beta sequencing. Genomic DNA extraction from the blood cell samples was performed with the Qiagen DNeasy Blood Extraction Kit. The sequence derives from a man younger than 40 in good health and CMV-seronegative. Material for sequencing was PBMCs. The chain joins TRBV7-2 to TRBJ1-3; the D gene cannot be resolved reliably. The DNA is as follows: TGTGCCAGCATCTCGGCGGTCTCTGGAAACACCATATATTTT. It specifies CASISAVSGNTIYF.